The T cell receptor beta chain described here comes from a study of blood T cell repertoires in COVID-19. About the research overall: COVID-19 samples collected from the United States, Italy and Spain covered acute and convalescent phases. T cells, B-cell-depleted T cells, or PBMCs provided the cDNA or gDNA that served as material.

Enrolment of Seattle patients took place during active infection, and they were followed longitudinally. In regard to this clone: Additional DNA sequences in this sample encode the identical CDR3.

The CDR3 covers 13 residues. V dropped 4 bases and J dropped 4 bases, with 10 bases sitting between them. Source study methods: Counts of nucleated cells, estimated from reference gene primer amplification, were obtained. Method: immunoSEQ multiplex PCR; TCRdb's copy keeps in-frame clones and lacks some. V and J calls plus clone size are reproduced from that table; the DNA served to infer D and trimming. The sample contains 150,000 to 200,000 clones, just under 85% of which appear only once. The chain uses TRBV12-3 or TRBV12-4 and TRBJ1-2, with a weak D call TRBD1 (5 bases). The sequence came from a man in his 60s with COVID-19, enrolled during active disease. The sample comprised peripheral blood. The CDR3 nucleotides are TGTGCCAGCAGTTCTGGGGGGACCTATGGCTACACCTTC. It codes for CASSSGGTYGYTF.